Included here is one T cell receptor beta chain sequence, with context. These data belong to a study of immune evolution from preneoplasia to lung adenocarcinoma. Only in-frame clones appear in the TCRdb table, and some are missing; sequencing was by immunoSEQ multiplex PCR. This table holds 2,500 or so clones, 70% to 85% found once. J lost 3 bases, V lost 3 bases, and 5 bases had no gene match. Germline lookup yields CDR1 MDHEN and CDR2 SYDVKM. This CDR3 is 14 amino acids long. This rearrangement joins TRBV28 to TRBJ2-7; 7 positions match TRBD2. This sequence originates from a person aged 70 to 85 with lung adenocarcinoma. Material: FFPE adjacent normal lung tissue. The CDR3: CASSFQRGIYEQYF. The CDR3 DNA reads as TGTGCCAGCAGTTTCCAGCGGGGAATCTACGAGCAGTACTTC.